The present TCR beta chain was sequenced within a study of CD8 T cells in ankylosing spondylitis. General study results and limits: Typical of ankylosing spondylitis blood, it appeared, was a TCR beta motif of about eight highly homologous variants. Prior work had noted some motif variants in reactive arthritis blood and synovial fluid.

TCRdb fed the 5' RACE reads into MiXCR, producing one record per CDR3 protein. Among hundreds of thousands of distinct CDR3 sequences listed, 10% to 15% were seen once. The CDR3 spans 15 residues. Germline V lookup: CDR1 KGHDR, CDR2 SFDVKD. V was clipped by 2 bases and J by 0 bases, with 6 bases between them. This clonotype has a count of ten or more. Its antigen is as yet unknown. Sequencing used blood, either unsorted or a sorted T cell fraction (not recorded which). This sequence joins TRBV24-1 and TRBJ2-2; D is unclear. This receptor was identified in a male donor with ankylosing spondylitis. CDR3 in DNA: TGTGCCACCAGTGATTCTTACACGAACACCGGGGAGCTGTTTTTT. Protein: CATSDSYTNTGELFF.